This T cell receptor (beta chain) was identified during a study of blood T cell repertoires in COVID-19 (dated by TCRdb to about 2020). Turning to the overall study: Recovered participants in ImmuneRACE Cohort 3 were defined by two consecutive negative NP/OP PCR tests, clearance by a healthcare professional, or resolution of symptoms. Collaborator samples came from the United States, Italy and Spain and covered acute and convalescent phases of COVID-19. The material from the prospective study consisted of cDNA or gDNA derived from T cells, B-cell-depleted T cells, or PBMCs. The dataset comprised deeply sampled blood TCRbeta repertoires from subjects exposed to, actively infected with, or recovered from COVID-19. The repertoires were released in a freely available public database intended as a resource for research on the immune response to SARS-CoV-2. The samples were drawn from the first 160 participants of the ongoing ImmuneRACE study and from 950 to 1,500 subjects provided by 6 global collaborators. A de-identified subject ID, COVID-19 status, age in years and sex were almost always included in the sample metadata. Where HLA class I and class II types were available, the types were taken from metadata supplied by the sample provider, not from assay-based typing.

Participants in the prospective study were aged roughly 18 to 100 years, lived in some 24 United States geographic areas, and enrolled through a virtual design. In the prospective study, cohorts were assigned on the basis of participant-reported clinical history obtained from a screening survey and a study questionnaire. In the prospective study, whole blood, serum and a nasopharyngeal or oropharyngeal swab were collected from each participant by mobile phlebotomists. Over a roughly 2-month period, participants in the prospective study had the option of providing additional blood draws and questionnaires. Before DNA extraction, blood samples from the prospective study were shipped at room temperature or frozen. TCRbeta CDR3 regions were amplified from genomic DNA by means of the immunoSEQ Assay, a bias-controlled multiplex PCR. Per the original workflow: The number of nucleated cells in each sample was estimated from the amplification of reference gene primers within the assay. To quantify the absolute abundance of each unique TCRbeta CDR3 rearrangement, sequence reads were collapsed and filtered. For each sample, productive Simpson clonality was calculated as the square root of Simpson's diversity index over productive rearrangements. Not all clones reach the TCRdb copy of this immuneACCESS table, which keeps in-frame sequences only. Checked studies attribute under half of the gap to unresolved V genes and leave the rest unexplained. The V and J calls and clone size are taken from that table; D and trimming were inferred from the DNA. The sample contains some 200,000 clones, around 90% of them found a single time. The top ten clonotypes cover around 7% of the sample.

On this clone itself: Its antigen has not been determined. No quality values exist for individual bases; no much larger clone is one base distant.

The cysteine opens and the phenylalanine closes a CDR3 of 18 amino acids. Just the 54-base CDR3 DNA is kept, in frame starting at base 1. The germline V gene (reference sequence) supplies CDR1 LNHNV and CDR2 YYDKDF. Clipping removes 1 base from V and 0 bases from J, with 8 as the unmatched junction base count. Beyond this particular receptor, the publication reports: Clinical and demographic metadata were provided uncurated, with the amount varying by source and participant.

Sequenced material: PBMCs or T cells enriched from blood (not recorded which). The sequence derives from a man between 25 and 39 years old in a cohort exposed to, infected with or recovered from COVID-19 (not recorded which). The receptor chain draws on TRBV15 and TRBJ2-3; the central 9 bases match TRBD1. The DNA sequence is given as TGTGCCACCAGCAGAGTAGGGACAGGGCTAACTAGCACAGATACGCAGTATTTT. Its protein product is CATSRVGTGLTSTDTQYF.